These 17 T cell receptor beta chains were sequenced from one sample in a study of CD8 T cells in ankylosing spondylitis. Study-wide results and caveats: Typical of ankylosing spondylitis blood, it appeared, was a TCR beta motif of under 10 highly homologous variants.

These receptors' targets are unknown. TCRdb reprocessed the 5' RACE reads with MiXCR, giving one entry per CDR3 protein. The sample holds 500,000 to 550,000 distinct CDR3 sequences; roughly 13% are singletons and the top ten take under 7.5%. Sequenced input: blood, either unsorted or a sorted T cell fraction (not recorded which). These receptor sequences come from a male donor with ankylosing spondylitis.

This clonotype was picked up many times. This chain joins TRBV7-2 and TRBJ2-3, with 8 bases that match TRBD2. Trimming took 0 bases from V and 2 from J; bases not matched to a gene: 13. The CDR3 spans 19 residues. CDR1 is SGHTA and CDR2 is FQGNSA in the germline V gene. The CDR3 DNA reads as TGTGCCAGCAGCTTAGCGGCCCCGGGGGCGGGAGGTGTCACAGATACGCAGTATTTT. It codes for CASSLAAPGAGGVTDTQYF.

The sample holds a few counts of this clonotype. V and J are TRBV20-1 and TRBJ2-1; tentative D call: TRBD2 (7 bases). V lost 2 bases and J lost 6, with 14 bases in between. CDR1 DFQATT and CDR2 SNEGSKA come from the germline V gene (reference sequence). This CDR3 is built from 14 residues. The CDR3 region is CSARNLRGRNEQFF. The CDR3 DNA sequence: TGCAGTGCTAGAAACTTGCGGGGGCGCAATGAGCAGTTCTTC.

This clonotype was found many times. CDR3: CASSFGTSGLGEQFF. DNA for the CDR3: TGCGCCAGCAGTTTCGGGACTAGCGGATTGGGGGAGCAGTTCTTC. The chain combines TRBV5-1 with TRBJ2-1; 11 nucleotides align to TRBD2. CDR3 length: 15 amino acids. V lost 5 bases to trimming and J lost 10 bases; unmatched junction nucleotides: 11. From germline, CDR1 is SGHRS and CDR2 YFSETQ.

This chain links TRBV20-1 with TRBJ2-1, with 8 positions matching TRBD1. CDR1 is DFQATT, CDR2 SNEGSKA, per germline (reference sequence). The CDR3 contains 13 residues. The V gene end was trimmed by 6 bases and the J gene end by 6 bases; junction bases not matched to a gene: 7. The CDR3 is CSAPKGTGNEQFF. The CDR3 DNA is TGCAGTGCCCCCAAGGGGACAGGCAATGAGCAGTTCTTC.

This clonotype appeared a few times. The V call is TRBV5-1, the J call TRBJ1-1, with D possibly TRBD1 on 5 matching bases. V was clipped by 4 bases and J by 5 bases, with 21 bases between them. From germline, CDR1 is SGHRS and CDR2 YFSETQ. This CDR3 is 16 amino acids long. CDR3 protein: CASSATDSPRRTEAFF. The CDR3 DNA is TGCGCCAGCAGCGCGACCGACAGTCCGAGGAGGACTGAAGCTTTCTTT.

This clonotype was picked up a small number of times. J is TRBJ1-2 and V is TRBV27, with 7 positions matching TRBD1. The CDR3 has 14 residues. Germline values: CDR1 MNHEY, CDR2 SMNVEV (reference sequence). V shed 5 bases and J 3 bases; nucleotides not matched to a gene: 6. For the CDR3, the DNA is TGTGCCAGCAGTCTCTCAGGGGGGTACTATGGCTACACCTTC. This translates into CASSLSGGYYGYTF.

The chain couples TRBV12-3 or TRBV12-4 to TRBJ2-3, with D possibly matching TRBD2 (5 bases). Trimming removed 5 bases from V and 2 bases from J, with 20 bases in between. The CDR3 is 17 residues long. In nucleotides, the CDR3 is TGTGCCAGCAGTGTTAAGGCTAGCCTAATAAACACAGATACGCAGTATTTT. Translated, it gives CASSVKASLINTDTQYF.

The chain recombines TRBV27 with TRBJ2-7, with TRBD1 identical over 7 bases. The CDR3 has 14 residues. The germline V gene has CDR1 MNHEY and CDR2 SMNVEV (reference sequence). Trimming took 7 bases from V and 0 from J; bases not matched to a gene: 6. The CDR3 coding sequence is TGTGCCAGCACCCTAAGGACAGGCTCCTACGAGCAGTACTTC. This codes for CASTLRTGSYEQYF.

Many counts were recorded for this clonotype. The chain has TRBV5-1 and TRBJ2-2; the D is unclear. Trimming took 0 bases from V and 1 from J, leaving 13 bases between them. Germline CDR1 SGHRS, CDR2 YFSETQ. This CDR3 is built from 17 residues. The CDR3 loop is CASSLVRGRRNTGELFF. As DNA, the CDR3 is TGCGCCAGCAGCTTGGTTCGTGGCCGAAGGAACACCGGGGAGCTGTTTTTT.

The genes are TRBV29-1 and TRBJ2-1; D may be TRBD2 (6 bases). The germline V gene has CDR1 SQVTM and CDR2 ANQGSEA. The CDR3 extends over 14 amino acids. V was cut by 6 bases and J by 6 bases, with 18 bases left in between. In nucleotides, the CDR3 is TGCAGCGTCGAATGGCGGGGAACCTTCAATGAGCAGTTCTTC. This encodes CSVEWRGTFNEQFF.

V is TRBV2 and J is TRBJ1-1; possible D gene TRBD1, 5 bases. CDR3 size: 15 residues. Germline V CDR1 and CDR2: SNHLY, FYNNEI. V lost 3 bases, J lost 5 bases, and 16 bases lay in between. CDR3 in DNA: TGTGCCAGCAGTGACTCCGGGGGAGGGAGGACTGAAGCTTTCTTT. Its protein product is CASSDSGGGRTEAFF. Full variable domain (remainder filled in from reference TRBV2 and TRBJ1-1): EPEVTQTPSHQVTQMGQEVILRCVPISNHLYFYWYRQILGQKVEFLVSFYNNEISEKSEIFDDQFSVERPDGSNFTLKIRSTKLEDSAMYFCASSDSGGGRTEAFFGQGTRLTVV.

This chain connects TRBV18 to TRBJ2-5; possible D gene TRBD1, 6 bases. V dropped 2 bases and J dropped 5 bases, with 9 bases sitting between them. Germline lookup yields CDR1 KGHSH and CDR2 LQKENI. This CDR3 has 13 residues. In DNA, the CDR3 is TGTGCCAGCTCACCATATGGGGGCGAGACCCAGTACTTC. This encodes CASSPYGGETQYF.

The chain is built from TRBV7-9 and TRBJ2-5; no definite D call. CDR3 length equals 14 residues. V was trimmed by 2 bases and J by 0 bases, leaving 7 bases between them. The germline gives CDR1 SEHNR, CDR2 FQNEAQ (reference sequence). CDR3 coding DNA: TGTGCCAGCAGCTTAATGACGGACCAAGAGACCCAGTACTTC. Translated: CASSLMTDQETQYF.

This clonotype was recorded at least ten times. This chain connects TRBV10-3 to TRBJ2-1; 11 bases match TRBD2. This CDR3 is built from 19 residues. CDR1 is ENHRY and CDR2 is SYGVKD in the germline V gene. V gave up 3 bases and J gave up 0 bases; unmatched junction bases: 10. CDR3 nucleotide sequence: TGTGCCATCAGTGACCCGGGGCTAGCGGGAGGCGGCTCCTACAATGAGCAGTTCTTC. Translating gives CAISDPGLAGGGSYNEQFF.

This clonotype was observed a few times. The V call is TRBV9, the J call TRBJ1-1; 8 bases fit TRBD1. Per the germline V gene, CDR1 is SGDLS and CDR2 is YYNGEE. With V trimmed by 4 bases and J by 5 bases, 10 bases remained unmatched. The length of the CDR3 is 15 residues. CDR3 in amino acids: CASSPDRGWGTEAFF. DNA for the CDR3: TGTGCCAGCAGCCCCGACAGGGGCTGGGGTACTGAAGCTTTCTTT.

The J gene is TRBJ2-2, the V gene TRBV5-1; TRBD1 might be the D (5 bases). The CDR3 is made up of 16 amino acids. The V end lost 0 bases, the J end lost 0 bases, and 9 bases lay between the germline ends. Germline V CDR1 and CDR2: SGHRS, YFSETQ. CDR3 loop: CASSLEARANTGELFF. The CDR3 DNA is TGCGCCAGCAGCTTGGAAGCCAGGGCGAACACCGGGGAGCTGTTTTTT.

This clonotype was observed at least ten times. The rearrangement joins TRBV5-6 to TRBJ2-1; D is unclear. The CDR3 consists of 16 residues. CDR1 and CDR2 from the germline V gene are SGHDT and YYEEEE. V dropped 2 bases and J dropped 1 base, with 13 bases sitting between them. CDR3 residues: CASSFGSDTSYNEQFF. For the CDR3, the DNA is TGTGCCAGCAGCTTTGGCTCCGACACATCCTACAATGAGCAGTTCTTC.